This is a list of T cell receptor beta chains from one sample in a study of T cells of healthy individuals. From the 5' RACE reads, TCRdb called clonotypes with MiXCR, one entry per CDR3 protein. The sample lists 41,000 or so distinct CDR3 sequences; about 5% were seen once. Source of these receptors: a human donor in good health. The CDR3 runs from the conserved cysteine through the conserved F or W.

CDR3aa: CARKGGQQETQYF; v_gene: TRBV2; j_gene: TRBJ2-5
CDR3aa: CASSLGEGPYNEQFF; v_gene: TRBV7-2; j_gene: TRBJ2-1
CDR3aa: CSVSTGTYGEQFF; v_gene: TRBV29-1; j_gene: TRBJ2-1
CDR3aa: CASSSAGGAHEQYF; v_gene: TRBV6-2/TRBV6-3; j_gene: TRBJ2-7
CDR3aa: CASSLGGTVEEYF; v_gene: TRBV5-6; j_gene: TRBJ2-4
CDR3aa: CASSKGFENTEAFF; v_gene: TRBV5-1; j_gene: TRBJ1-1
CDR3aa: CASRRKPTTNEKLFF; v_gene: TRBV2; j_gene: TRBJ1-4
CDR3aa: CASTLKFSEQFF; v_gene: TRBV12-3/TRBV12-4; j_gene: TRBJ2-1
CDR3aa: CASRPGQRSNQPQHF; v_gene: TRBV2; j_gene: TRBJ1-5
CDR3aa: CASGPQGNQPQHF; v_gene: TRBV27; j_gene: TRBJ1-5
CDR3aa: CASSYSGGRFMNTEAFF; v_gene: TRBV6-6; j_gene: TRBJ1-1
CDR3aa: CASSGLAVWYF; v_gene: TRBV10-2; j_gene: TRBJ2-5
CDR3aa: CSTSWISTDTQYF; v_gene: TRBV20-1; j_gene: TRBJ2-3
CDR3aa: CASSSPRGSKRLVANEKLFF; v_gene: TRBV11-2; j_gene: TRBJ1-4
CDR3aa: CASSELGTGELFF; v_gene: TRBV25-1; j_gene: TRBJ2-2
CDR3aa: CAWSKGGSEAFF; v_gene: TRBV30; j_gene: TRBJ1-1
CDR3aa: CASKVSQGENTEAFF; v_gene: TRBV6-5; j_gene: TRBJ1-1
CDR3aa: CASSPRETQYF; v_gene: TRBV18; j_gene: TRBJ2-5
CDR3aa: CASSLDTMNTEAFF; v_gene: TRBV5-6; j_gene: TRBJ1-1
CDR3aa: CASSQLGKDGYTF; v_gene: TRBV4-1; j_gene: TRBJ1-2
CDR3aa: CASNRDRALLQYF; v_gene: TRBV2; j_gene: TRBJ2-7
CDR3aa: CSVNIGTGNQPQHF; v_gene: TRBV20-1; j_gene: TRBJ1-5
CDR3aa: CATRPSHDEQYF; v_gene: TRBV7-9; j_gene: TRBJ2-7
CDR3aa: CASSTGQGDTDTQYF; v_gene: TRBV5-1; j_gene: TRBJ2-3
CDR3aa: CASSYAGGRGLSYEQYF; v_gene: TRBV6-5; j_gene: TRBJ2-7
CDR3aa: CASGLRLAASHYEQYF; v_gene: TRBV12-5; j_gene: TRBJ2-7
CDR3aa: CASSGTGTGKETQYF; v_gene: TRBV6-5; j_gene: TRBJ2-5
CDR3aa: CASRTGTSWGTQYF; v_gene: TRBV6-5; j_gene: TRBJ2-3
CDR3aa: CASSKRGGPDTQYF; v_gene: TRBV6-5; j_gene: TRBJ2-3
CDR3aa: CASSQVRGAEAFF; v_gene: TRBV14; j_gene: TRBJ1-1
CDR3aa: CASSQPTSGRARTDTQYF; v_gene: TRBV4-2; j_gene: TRBJ2-3
CDR3aa: CASSHTGPVNTEAFF; v_gene: TRBV4-3; j_gene: TRBJ1-1
CDR3aa: CSARDSGRADGELFF; v_gene: TRBV20-1; j_gene: TRBJ2-2
CDR3aa: CATSRDIVGQVQYF; v_gene: TRBV15; j_gene: TRBJ2-3
CDR3aa: CATSRDRASYEQYF; v_gene: TRBV15; j_gene: TRBJ2-7
CDR3aa: CASSQGQDYSSYEQYF; v_gene: TRBV14; j_gene: TRBJ2-7
CDR3aa: CASSQVYPRQSSYNEQFF; v_gene: TRBV14; j_gene: TRBJ2-1
CDR3aa: CASSQLSGTVNEKLFF; v_gene: TRBV5-1; j_gene: TRBJ1-4
CDR3aa: CASSYSRVTTDTQYF; v_gene: TRBV6-5; j_gene: TRBJ2-3
CDR3aa: CASTPSGFYEQYF; v_gene: TRBV11-2; j_gene: TRBJ2-7
CDR3aa: CASRGAGGSPDTQYF; v_gene: TRBV13; j_gene: TRBJ2-3
CDR3aa: CASSARTVGGELFF; v_gene: TRBV27; j_gene: TRBJ2-2
CDR3aa: CASSSGFGADTQYF; v_gene: TRBV11-1; j_gene: TRBJ2-3
CDR3aa: CASSLLGGGPSYEQYF; v_gene: TRBV12-3/TRBV12-4; j_gene: TRBJ2-7
CDR3aa: CASSRSLEAFF; v_gene: TRBV12-3/TRBV12-4; j_gene: TRBJ1-1
CDR3aa: CASSTPGQALSGYTF; v_gene: TRBV5-1; j_gene: TRBJ1-2
CDR3aa: CASSPEVGLAGEQYF; v_gene: TRBV3-1; j_gene: TRBJ2-7
CDR3aa: CASSPDRGRYNEQFF; v_gene: TRBV7-2; j_gene: TRBJ2-1
CDR3aa: CASSSKTAGNEQFF; v_gene: TRBV11-1; j_gene: TRBJ2-1
CDR3aa: CASSLGGGVASDTQYF; v_gene: TRBV5-1; j_gene: TRBJ2-3
CDR3aa: CASSSASGGNTIYF; v_gene: TRBV5-1; j_gene: TRBJ1-3
CDR3aa: CASSKYERNTEAFF; v_gene: TRBV21-1; j_gene: TRBJ1-1
CDR3aa: CAISESQGNTEAFF; v_gene: TRBV10-3; j_gene: TRBJ1-1
CDR3aa: CASSLRAQSSGYTF; v_gene: TRBV7-2; j_gene: TRBJ1-2
CDR3aa: CASSLSPRLAVTDTQYF; v_gene: TRBV7-4; j_gene: TRBJ2-3
CDR3aa: CASSYGSGFGEQFF; v_gene: TRBV6-2/TRBV6-3; j_gene: TRBJ2-1
CDR3aa: CASSSRSGGTTSYEQYF; v_gene: TRBV11-2; j_gene: TRBJ2-7
CDR3aa: CSAPGDSSYNEQFF; v_gene: TRBV20-1; j_gene: TRBJ2-1
CDR3aa: CASSYPRDSGEQYF; v_gene: TRBV6-2/TRBV6-3; j_gene: TRBJ2-7